This T cell receptor (beta chain) was obtained from a study of blood T cell repertoires in COVID-19 (dated by TCRdb to 2020 to 2022). A note on the overall study: The collaborator samples originated in the United States, Italy and Spain and spanned the acute and convalescent phases of COVID-19. The dataset comprised deeply sampled blood TCRbeta repertoires from subjects exposed to, actively infected with, or recovered from COVID-19. HLA class I and class II types, where available, came from metadata supplied by the sample provider rather than from assay-based typing. Sample metadata almost always included a de-identified subject ID, COVID-19 status, age in years and sex. The prospective study material was composed of cDNA or gDNA derived from T cells, B-cell-depleted T cells, or PBMCs. A freely available public database, intended as a resource for researchers studying the immune response to SARS-CoV-2, is where the repertoires were released. Samples came from the ongoing ImmuneRACE study (first 160 participants) plus 1,254 subjects from 6 global collaborators.

Per the germline V gene, MNHEY is the CDR1 and SVGAGI is the CDR2. The CDR3 sequence holds 14 residues, the cysteine and phenylalanine included. The DNA shown is the 42-base CDR3, in frame from base 1. The immunoSEQ Assay, a bias-controlled multiplex PCR, was used to amplify TCRbeta CDR3 regions from genomic DNA. In the source study's methods: Within the assay, amplification of reference gene primers was used to estimate how many nucleated cells each sample contained. To quantify the absolute abundance of each unique TCRbeta CDR3 rearrangement, sequence reads were collapsed and filtered. Productive Simpson clonality was computed per sample as the square root of Simpson's diversity index over productive rearrangements. Entries here come from immuneACCESS through TCRdb and include only in-frame sequences with V and J called. Some clones fail to appear in such tables; in the studies checked, an unresolved V gene covers under half of the shortfall, and the cause of the remainder is unknown. V and J calls and clone size follow that table, whereas D and trimming were derived from the DNA. Across this sample there are approximately 350,000 clones, with roughly 90% seen only once. Roughly 7.2% of the sample rests with the top ten.

This clone has a single count. What this receptor recognizes is not known. Mismatch with germline at one junction end may stem from a read error. One collaborating source in Seattle enrolled patients during active infection and followed them longitudinally through the course of disease. Whole blood was collected in K2EDTA tubes by collaborating institutions according to the institutions' own protocols. For TCRbeta analysis, collaborators shipped samples as frozen whole blood, isolated PBMCs, or DNA extracted from either of those sample types. What the research found in general, with its limitations: The quantity of clinical and demographic metadata differed by source and by participant and was supplied without curation.

The sample taken for sequencing was peripheral blood. The TCR sequence derives from a woman aged 60-75 years with COVID-19, enrolled during active disease. The receptor chain draws on TRBV6-5 and TRBJ2-1; the D gene cannot be resolved reliably. CDR3 protein: CASSLVASSNEQFF. Here is the DNA: TGTGCCAGCAGTTTGGTAGCATCCTCCAATGAGCAGTTCTTC.